This entry lists 12 T cell receptor beta chains sequenced from one sample in a study of T cells in localized non-small cell lung cancer. Sequenced by immunoSEQ multiplex PCR; TCRdb stores in-frame clones only, minus some. The sample lists 55,000 to 75,000 clones, 80% to 95% occurring once. Sequences were derived from peripheral blood, sampled before any cancer treatment. The receptors shown here come from a man aged 35 to 70 with stage I lung adenocarcinoma.

Written as DNA, the CDR3 is TGTGCCAGCAGCTTCGACCCCGGAACAGAAAACTACGAGCAGTACTTC. Translation: CASSFDPGTENYEQYF. This chain uses TRBV11-2 with TRBJ2-7, with D hard to call. V lost 3 bases, J lost 3 bases, and 18 bases lay in between. The CDR3 is made up of 16 amino acids. The germline CDR1 and CDR2 sequences are SGHAT and FQNNGV.

CDR3 DNA sequence: TGTGCCAGCAGTGAGGGCGGGAGCACAGATACGCAGTATTTT. This encodes CASSEGGSTDTQYF. The chain employs TRBV6-4 and TRBJ2-3, with a weak D call TRBD2 (5 bases). Trimming shortened V by 3 bases and J by 0 bases, and 7 bases separated the two germline ends. The germline V gene encodes CDR1 MRHNA and CDR2 SNTAGT. There are 14 residues in the CDR3.

The chain combines TRBV9 with TRBJ1-1, with unresolved D. Germline lookup yields CDR1 SGDLS and CDR2 YYNGEE. CDR3 size: 14 residues. Trimming took off 4 bases at V and 1 base at J, with 11 bases between the two ends. The CDR3 DNA follows: TGTGCCAGCAGCCCTGCAGGTAGGAACACTGAAGCTTTCTTT. Protein product: CASSPAGRNTEAFF.

The genes are TRBV29-1 and TRBJ2-5, with no clear D. The CDR3 is made up of 14 amino acids. Deletions cut 0 bases from V and 7 bases from J, with 15 bases between. Per germline, CDR1 SQVTM and CDR2 ANQGSEA. The CDR3 reads CSVEDRNLKVTQYF. The DNA of the CDR3 is TGCAGCGTTGAAGATCGAAACCTGAAGGTGACCCAGTACTTC.

The chain uses TRBV11-1 and TRBJ2-7; 8 bases match TRBD1. The V gene end was trimmed by 2 bases and the J gene end by 4 bases; junction bases not matched to a gene: 7. The CDR3 spans 15 residues. Germline V CDR1 and CDR2: SGHAT, FQDESV (reference sequence). The CDR3 region has the DNA TGTGCCAGCAGCTTAATTTCAGGGGGCGGTTACGAGCAGTACTTC. This sequence encodes CASSLISGGGYEQYF.

The chain has TRBV5-1 and TRBJ2-1; D possibly matches TRBD1 or TRBD2 (6 bases each). The CDR3 runs 15 residues. CDR1 is SGHRS, CDR2 YFSETQ, per germline. With 3 bases removed from V and 5 bases from J, the gap between germline ends came to 15 bases. Written as DNA, the CDR3 is TGCGCCAGCAGCTCACCCCAAGGGGGGCACAATGAGCAGTTCTTC. The encoded protein is CASSSPQGGHNEQFF.

The chain couples TRBV28 to TRBJ1-1; D possibly corresponds to TRBD1 (5 bases). From germline, CDR1 is MDHEN and CDR2 SYDVKM. CDR3 length: 16 residues. Trimming removed 7 bases at V and 0 bases at J, with 18 bases between. CDR3 sequence (DNA): TGTGCCAGCACCGAGCCGGGGGGTATAATGAACACTGAAGCTTTCTTT. Amino acid sequence: CASTEPGGIMNTEAFF. Variable domain in full (rest from reference TRBV28 and TRBJ1-1): DVKVTQSSRYLVKRTGEKVFLECVQDMDHENMFWYRQDPGLGLRLIYFSYDVKMKEKGDIPEGYSVSREKKERFSLILESASTNQTSMYLCASTEPGGIMNTEAFFGQGTRLTVV.

This clone was detected only once. This chain uses TRBV7-2 with TRBJ2-3; D gene unclear. V dropped 2 bases and J dropped 5 bases, with 11 bases sitting between them. This CDR3 region has 14 residues. Germline V CDR1 and CDR2: SGHTA, FQGNSA. The CDR3 protein is CASSLNGLGDTQYF. The CDR3 nucleotides are TGTGCCAGCAGCTTAAACGGTCTGGGAGATACGCAGTATTTT.

V gene TRBV7-9 combines with J gene TRBJ2-1; TRBD2 might be the D (5 bases). V was trimmed by 2 bases and J by 10 bases, leaving 12 bases between them. CDR3 size: 13 residues. The germline V gene has CDR1 SEHNR and CDR2 FQNEAQ (reference sequence). The DNA for the CDR3 is TGTGCCAGCAGCTTATTGGGGAGTTGGGAGCAGTTCTTC. Its translation: CASSLLGSWEQFF.

This clone appeared a single time. The chain is built from TRBV28 and TRBJ2-5; 7 bases align to TRBD1. The DNA end is more similar to TRBJ2-7, so the J call may be wrong. CDR3 length equals 14 residues. CDR1 and CDR2 (germline): MDHEN, SYDVKM. This CDR3 reads CASSLSTGTYEQYF. In DNA, the CDR3 is TGTGCCAGCAGTTTATCGACAGGGACATACGAGCAGTACTTC.

The genes are TRBV14 and TRBJ1-4, with a tentative D call TRBD1 (6 bases). Germline V lookup: CDR1 SGHDN, CDR2 FVKESK. CDR3 length: 16 amino acids. V dropped 3 bases and J dropped 7 bases, with 18 bases sitting between them. DNA for the CDR3: TGTGCCAGCAGCCAGGCCTTAGGGACACTGTCTGAAAAACTGTTTTTT. This encodes CASSQALGTLSEKLFF.

V is TRBV2 and J is TRBJ1-2; D unresolved. CDR1 is SNHLY and CDR2 is FYNNEI in the germline V gene. The V and J ends lost 1 base and 7 bases respectively, with 4 bases between them. This CDR3 spans 11 amino acids. The CDR3 protein is CASSEGVGYTF. CDR3 nucleotides: TGTGCCAGCAGTGAAGGGGTTGGCTACACCTTC.